The clone carrying this T cell receptor (beta chain) has a count of ten or more. The target antigen is unknown. The data belong to a study of beta chain features in type 1 diabetes. The study's findings and limits: Reduced insertions and increased deletions marked VDJ junctions in type 1 diabetes patients. cDNA sequencing could over-represent cells with high TCR expression. Any HLA type influence on TCRB rearrangement was left unresolved here.

The study reverse transcribed the entire isolated RNA, so it sequenced expressed TCRB transcripts. Using immunoSEQ multiplex PCR, the repertoire was profiled, and TCRdb retains in-frame clones only, with some absent. Of 850,000 to 900,000 clones in the sample, 15% to 20% are singletons; the top ten hold 0.02% to 0.03%. Germline V gene data show CDR1 as SGHDN and CDR2 as FVKESK. V lost 3 bases and J 0 bases, leaving 0 bases between the germline ends. There are 13 residues in the CDR3. The sequencing sample was made of naive CD4+ T cells from blood. The rearrangement links TRBV14 to TRBJ2-6, with D unresolved. This sequence was found in a woman aged 18-35 years in good health. The CDR3 DNA sequence: TGTGCCAGCAGCCACTCTGGGGCCAACGTCCTGACTTTC. It codes for CASSHSGANVLTF.